This T cell receptor (beta chain) was sequenced for a study of T cells expressing NK-cell markers. Looking at the study overall: Underlying the TCR beta repertoires were sorted CD3+CD56+NKG2C+, CD3+CD56+NKG2C- and CD3+CD56-NKG2C+ T cells.

Each CDR3 protein gets one entry in TCRdb, which reprocessed the 5' RACE reads and gives no DNA. The sample table sets out 300,000 to 500,000 distinct CDR3 sequences. The CDR3 is 15 residues long. CDR1 and CDR2 (germline): SGHTA, FQGNSA. Study observations and caveats: The share of CD8+ T cells held by dominant NKG2C+ clonotypes was about 1.0-8% in roughly 6 donors.

Points on this clonotype: Antigen unknown.

The receptor was isolated from a woman between 50 and 59 years old in good health. The chain couples TRBV7-2 to TRBJ2-3. Sequenced: blood T cells: a sorted CD56 or NKG2C T cell subset, CD4+ or CD8+ T cells, or bulk PBMC T cells (not recorded which). The CDR3 region is CASSLVGTSGDTQYF. The full variable domain, in which reference TRBV7-2 and TRBJ2-3 provide the parts outside the CDR3, is GAGVSQSPSNKVTEKGKDVELRCDPISGHTALYWYRQSLGQGLEFLIYFQGNSAPDKSGLPSDRFSAERTGGSVSTLTIQRTQQEDSAVYLCASSLVGTSGDTQYFGPGTRLTVL.